These 15 T cell receptor beta chains originate from one sample sequenced in a study of blood T cell repertoires in COVID-19. Data came from immunoSEQ multiplex PCR; TCRdb stores just in-frame clones and leaves some out. The sample lists under 200,000 clones; more than 60% were seen once. Sequencing used peripheral blood. These TCRs come from a man aged 55 to 70 with acute or convalescent COVID-19.

This chain joins TRBV5-6 and TRBJ1-1; 7 nucleotides line up with TRBD1. This CDR3 contains 15 residues. Germline trimming cut 2 bases from V and 5 bases from J; bases unmatched to any gene: 9. CDR1 and CDR2 (germline): SGHDT, YYEEEE. This chain's CDR3 is CASSLGVRGWTEAFF. The DNA of the CDR3 is TGTGCCAGCAGCTTAGGCGTCAGGGGGTGGACTGAAGCTTTCTTT.

This clone has only one observation. The chain employs TRBV19 and TRBJ1-2, with D possibly TRBD1 on 6 matching bases. This CDR3 spans 14 amino acids. Trimming stripped 4 bases from V and 4 bases from J, with 13 bases between. The germline V gene has CDR1 LNHDA and CDR2 SQIVND (reference sequence). CDR3 in DNA: TGTGCCAGTAGTACAGGGGCCCCAGCCTATGGCTACACCTTC. Translation: CASSTGAPAYGYTF.

As for this clone: At one end, the junction sequence differs from germline, possibly due to a read error. The rearrangement joins TRBV9 to TRBJ2-2, with 10 positions matching TRBD1. Germline CDR1 reads SGDLS; CDR2 reads YYNGEE. This CDR3 contains 18 residues. DNA of the CDR3: TGTGCCAGCAGCGTAGGAGTAAAAGGACAGGGGGATCCACGGGATCTGTTTTTT. The encoded protein is CASSVGVKGQGDPRDLFF.

This chain uses TRBV4-3 with TRBJ2-3; 9 bases are a match to TRBD1. Germline CDR1 LGHNA, CDR2 YSLEER. Germline trimming cut 0 bases from V and 6 bases from J; bases unmatched to any gene: 10. The CDR3 runs to 17 residues. The CDR3 DNA reads TGCGCCAGCAGCCAAGAAGCGGGACAGGGTCGTCCGGATACGCAGTATTTT. It translates to CASSQEAGQGRPDTQYF.

This clone was recorded only once. The chain uses TRBV12-3 or TRBV12-4 and TRBJ1-1; possible D gene TRBD1, 5 bases. The CDR3 is 13 amino acids. Deletions cut 3 bases from V and 7 bases from J, with 12 bases between. CDR3 DNA: TGTGCCAGCAGTTTTCGGGGGGAGGGTGAAGCTTTCTTT. It yields the protein CASSFRGEGEAFF.

This clone was observed many times. The genes are TRBV30 and TRBJ1-3; D ambiguous. Germline lookup yields CDR1 GTSNPN and CDR2 SVGIG (reference sequence). The CDR3 has 15 residues. The V end lost 0 bases, the J end lost 4 bases, and 13 bases lay between the germline ends. The CDR3 spells CAWSVGLASGNTIYF. CDR3 DNA sequence: TGTGCCTGGAGTGTTGGTCTGGCATCCGGAAACACCATATATTTT. The full variable domain, its missing parts supplied by reference TRBV30 and TRBJ1-3, is SQTIHQWPATLVQPVGSPLSLECTVEGTSNPNLYWYRQAAGRGLQLLFYSVGIGQISSEVPQNLSASRPQDRQFILSSKKLLLSDSGFYLCAWSVGLASGNTIYFGEGSWLTVV.

J is TRBJ2-7 and V is TRBV7-2; D not resolved. V dropped 2 bases and J dropped 3 bases, with 14 bases sitting between them. The CDR3 spans 15 residues. Germline values: CDR1 SGHTA, CDR2 FQGNSA. The CDR3 loop is CASSLSLSSYYEQYF. The CDR3 DNA sequence: TGTGCCAGCAGCTTATCCCTTTCGTCCTACTACGAGCAGTACTTC.

The genes are TRBV30 and TRBJ2-3; 7 bases fit TRBD1. From germline, CDR1 is GTSNPN and CDR2 SVGIG (reference sequence). CDR3 length: 15 amino acids. V lost 3 bases to trimming and J lost 3 bases; unmatched junction nucleotides: 9. The CDR3 coding sequence is TGTGCCTGGAGCGTTAGGACAGGTATAACAGATACGCAGTATTTT. Translation gives CAWSVRTGITDTQYF.

The CDR3 sequence: CASSVGQTTDTQYF. CDR3 coding DNA: TGTGCCAGCAGCGTAGGACAGACCACAGATACGCAGTATTTT. This chain links TRBV9 with TRBJ2-3, with a possible D match to TRBD1 (5 bases). The germline CDR1 and CDR2 sequences are SGDLS and YYNGEE. V was pared by 0 bases and J by 2 bases, with 7 bases between. This CDR3 has 14 residues.

This clone was counted a few times. This chain's CDR3 is CASSIGRNTEAFF. In DNA, the CDR3 is TGTGCCAGTAGTATTGGCAGGAACACTGAAGCTTTCTTT. V and J are TRBV19 and TRBJ1-1; no definite D call. Germline lookup yields CDR1 LNHDA and CDR2 SQIVND (reference sequence). Trimming removed 3 bases at V and 1 base at J, with 6 bases between. This CDR3 contains 13 residues.

This clone occurred a few times. The J gene is TRBJ1-3, the V gene TRBV19; the match to TRBD1 covers 7 bases. CDR1 is LNHDA, CDR2 SQIVND, per germline (reference sequence). This CDR3 is built from 15 residues. V lost 6 bases and J lost 4; bases outside the gene matches: 9. The CDR3 sequence is CASRITGVGGNTIYF. CDR3 sequence (DNA): TGTGCCAGTAGAATAACAGGGGTCGGCGGAAACACCATATATTTT.

This chain joins TRBV24-1 and TRBJ2-3, with 8 nucleotides matching TRBD2. V lost 6 bases and J lost 6; bases outside the gene matches: 7. This CDR3 spans 14 amino acids. Looked up from germline, CDR1 is KGHDR and CDR2 is SFDVKD. CDR3 in amino acids: CATSSGGATDTQYF. DNA for the CDR3: TGTGCCACCAGTTCCGGGGGGGCCACGGATACGCAGTATTTT.

A remark on this clone: A junction boundary mismatches the germline segment, possibly from a read error. The chain combines TRBV19 with TRBJ1-2, with D possibly matching TRBD1 (5 bases). The CDR3 spans 17 residues. Germline CDR1 and CDR2: LNHDA and SQIVND (reference sequence). The CDR3 DNA follows: TGTGCCAGTAGTATAGATCGGGGAGGAGGGGCGAACTCTGGCTACACCTTC. Translated: CASSIDRGGGANSGYTF. Combining the CDR3 with reference TRBV19 and TRBJ1-2 gives the whole variable domain DGGITQSPKYLFRKEGQNVTLSCEQNLNHDAMYWYRQDPGQGLRLIYYSQIVNDFQKGDIAEGYSVSREKKESFPLTVTSAQKNPTAFYLCASSIDRGGGANSGYTFGSGTRLTVV.

The gene calls are TRBV4-1 and TRBJ1-1; 8 positions match TRBD1. J lost 6 bases, V lost 2 bases, and 5 bases had no gene match. The germline gives CDR1 MGHRA, CDR2 YSYEKL. The CDR3 has 14 residues. The CDR3: CASSQPTGGAEAFF. The CDR3 DNA sequence: TGCGCCAGCAGCCAACCTACAGGGGGGGCTGAAGCTTTCTTT.

The chain combines TRBV2 with TRBJ2-1; 7 positions match TRBD2. The CDR3 loop spans 16 amino acids. V lost 3 bases, J lost 4 bases, and 9 bases stayed unmatched. Looked up from germline, CDR1 is SNHLY and CDR2 is FYNNEI. The CDR3 here is CASSDPLAVTYNEQFF. The CDR3 nucleotides are TGTGCCAGCAGTGACCCCCTAGCGGTAACTTACAATGAGCAGTTCTTC.